A selection of T cell receptor beta chains follows, all from one sample in a study of blood T cells in healthy people across ages. TCRdb redid the calling of the 5' RACE reads with MiXCR, one entry per CDR3 protein. The sample consists of about 600,000 distinct CDR3 sequences, 40% to 50% of them appearing once. Material for sequencing was blood. The receptors come from an elderly man in good health. Each CDR3 is given with its conserved first and last residue. A D gene is named only where the DNA matches it firmly. Size values are once, few and many counts, or a class for expanded clones, and some rows have none.

. TRBJ2-5 TRBV19 . TGTGCCAGTAGAAGTGGAGGAGGAGAGACCCAGTACTTC CASRSGGGETQYF
few TRBJ2-1 TRBV9 TRBD1 TGTGCCAGCAGCGTAGGTTGGGGACAGCAGAACAATGAGCAGTTCTTC CASSVGWGQQNNEQFF
few TRBJ2-3 TRBV5-1 . TGCGCCAGCAGCTTGCCGGGAACGAGTCCAGATACGCAGTATTTT CASSLPGTSPDTQYF
. TRBJ2-5 TRBV29-1 . TGCAGCACTACCCGTCGGCAGAAGCAAGAGACCCAGTACTTC CSTTRRQKQETQYF
. TRBJ2-5 TRBV24-1 . TGTGCCACCAGTGATTCCGATCATGAGCAGTACTTC CATSDSDHEQYF
. TRBJ2-3 TRBV28 TRBD2 TGTGCCAGCAGCCAACAACTAGCGGAGAGCACAGATACGCAGTATTTT CASSQQLAESTDTQYF
. TRBJ2-1 TRBV18 . TGTGCCAGCTCACTAGACCGATTTACGGATGAGCAGTTCTTC CASSLDRFTDEQFF
once TRBJ2-3 TRBV3-1 TRBD2 TGTGCCAGCAGCCAAGAAAGGCGGGAGGGCCGGGATACGCAGTATTTT CASSQERREGRDTQYF
. TRBJ1-4 TRBV6-2/TRBV6-3 . TGTGCCAGCAGAGAACGGCTAAACGGCGGTGAAAAACTGTTTTTT CASRERLNGGEKLFF
. TRBJ1-4 TRBV4-3 . TGCGCCAGTTCTACCGGGACTGATGAAAAACTGTTTTTT CASSTGTDEKLFF
. TRBJ1-1 TRBV18 . TGTGCCAGCTCACCCGGTCAGTACCAGAACACTGAAGCTTTCTTT CASSPGQYQNTEAFF
. TRBJ2-1 TRBV20-1 TRBD2 TGCAGCGAGCGGGAGGTCGGCAATGAGCAGTTCTTC CSEREVGNEQFF
. TRBJ2-1 TRBV9 . TGTGCCAGCAGCGTAGGGGGGGCCGACAATGAGCAGTTCTTC CASSVGGADNEQFF
. TRBJ1-2 TRBV28 TRBD1 TGTGCCAGCAGTGGGGACAGGGATTTTGACACCTTC CASSGDRDFDTF
. TRBJ1-1 TRBV25-1 . TGTGCCAGCAGTGCGGGGGGCCCTGAAGCTTTCTTT CASSAGGPEAFF
. TRBJ1-1 TRBV7-2 . TGTGCCAGCAGTATCACAGGGATGAACACTGAAGCTTTCTTT CASSITGMNTEAFF
. TRBJ2-5 TRBV7-9 . TGTGCCAGCAGCAATAGTTCTAGAAGTTATGAGCAGTACTTC CASSNSSRSYEQYF
. TRBJ1-3 TRBV6-6 . TGTGCCAGCAACACAGGTTCTGGAAACACCATATATTTT CASNTGSGNTIYF
few TRBJ1-2 TRBV5-1 TRBD1 TGCGCCAGCAGCTTGTCTGGCAGGGGGAGCTATGGCTACACCTTC CASSLSGRGSYGYTF
. TRBJ1-6 TRBV30 . TGTGCCTGGATGACTTCAGGGTTGTCACCCCTCCACTTT CAWMTSGLSPLHF
few TRBJ2-1 TRBV20-1 TRBD2 TGCAGTGCAGGTGGGCGGGAGAAGGGCAATGAGCAGTTCTTC CSAGGREKGNEQFF
once TRBJ1-1 TRBV20-1 TRBD1 TGCAGTGCTAGAGACCCAGGGGGAGGTGACACTGAAGCTTTCTTT CSARDPGGGDTEAFF
. TRBJ2-3 TRBV7-9 . TGTGCCAGCGGCTTAGCGCCGGCAGCTACTAGCACAGATACGCAGTATTTT CASGLAPAATSTDTQYF
few TRBJ2-7 TRBV10-3 . TGTGCCATCAAGCCGGACCCACTGCTCGCTGAGCAGTACTTC CAIKPDPLLAEQYF
. TRBJ2-5 TRBV7-2 . TGTGCCAGCAGCCCCCAGCAGGGGTGGGAGACCCAGTACTTC CASSPQQGWETQYF
. TRBJ2-1 TRBV12-3/TRBV12-4 TRBD1 TGTGCCAGCAGTCCGACAGGGGTCTCCTACAATGAGCAGTTCTTC CASSPTGVSYNEQFF
few TRBJ1-5 TRBV6-6 . TGTGCCAGCAGTTACGCGAGGAGGGAAAATAGCAATCAGCCCCAGCATTTT CASSYARRENSNQPQHF
. TRBJ1-6 TRBV7-2 . TGTGCCAGCAGCTTATGGGACTTTAATTCACCCCTCCACTTT CASSLWDFNSPLHF
. TRBJ2-3 TRBV28 . TGTGCCACCTCGGGACAACGCACAGATACGCAGTATTTT CATSGQRTDTQYF
. TRBJ2-4 TRBV27 TRBD1 TGTGCCAGCAGACGACAGGGGCTCGGGGACATTCAGTACTTC CASRRQGLGDIQYF
. TRBJ2-5 TRBV7-2 TRBD1 TGTGCCAGCAGCTTAGGTTGGACAGGGCCCGGGCAAGAGACCCAGTACTTC CASSLGWTGPGQETQYF
. TRBJ2-1 TRBV2 . TGTGCCAGCAGAAACCGGGGTTATGAGCAGTTCTTC CASRNRGYEQFF
. TRBJ1-2 TRBV25-1 . TGTGCCAGCAGTGAGGGCAGGAGAAGCTATGGCTACACCTTC CASSEGRRSYGYTF
. TRBJ1-1 TRBV29-1 . TGCAGCGTTGGGCTCTGGGGAGTTGAAGCTTTCTTT CSVGLWGVEAFF
. TRBJ1-4 TRBV5-1 . TGCGCCAGCAGCTTGGTCCAGGGGCCGGGCACTAATGAAAAACTGTTTTTT CASSLVQGPGTNEKLFF
once TRBJ2-5 TRBV20-1 . TGCAGTCCCCGAGACGGGAAGACCCAGTACTTC CSPRDGKTQYF
few TRBJ1-2 TRBV7-9 . TGTGCCAGCAGCTTATGGGGTGGCCATGGCTACACCTTC CASSLWGGHGYTF
. TRBJ2-1 TRBV9 TRBD1 TGTGCCAGCAGCTCCACCGGGACAGGGGTGGTCAATGAGCAGTTCTTC CASSSTGTGVVNEQFF
few TRBJ1-6 TRBV9 TRBD1 TGTGCCAGCAGCGCGAGCCCGGGACAGGGGTTAAACTCACCCCTCCACTTT CASSASPGQGLNSPLHF
. TRBJ1-1 TRBV20-1 . TGCAGTGCTAGAGAGGGGGGGGAGTCGCAAGCTTTCTTT CSAREGGESQAFF
many TRBJ1-6 TRBV6-5 . TGTGCCAGCAGCGTTCGGAACGGCGGAAATTCACCCCTCCACTTT CASSVRNGGNSPLHF
. TRBJ2-3 TRBV4-3 . TGCGCCAGCAGCCAAGATCCAGGGAAGGCGCAGTATTTT CASSQDPGKAQYF
. TRBJ2-1 TRBV7-2 . TGTGCCAGCAGCCGTGTAGAGAATGAGCAGTTCTTC CASSRVENEQFF
once TRBJ1-2 TRBV30 . TGTGCCTGGTGCCTGGATCCTAACTATGGCTACACCTTC CAWCLDPNYGYTF
. TRBJ2-7 TRBV10-3 TRBD1 TGTGCCATCAGAGAGGCAGGGGGCATCGACGAGCAGTACTTC CAIREAGGIDEQYF
few TRBJ1-2 TRBV21-1 . TGTGCCAGCAGCATGACAGGGACAGGGGAGGGCTACACCTTC CASSMTGTGEGYTF
. TRBJ2-1 TRBV12-3/TRBV12-4 TRBD1 TGTGCCAGCAGTCCCGGACAGGCCCTCTTACCTGAGCAGTTCTTC CASSPGQALLPEQFF
. TRBJ2-3 TRBV7-9 TRBD1 TGTGCCAGCAACACAGGGGTAACTAGCACAGATACGCAGTATTTT CASNTGVTSTDTQYF
. TRBJ2-1 TRBV11-1 TRBD2 TGTGCCAGCAGCTCCCCGGGACTAGCGGGAGCTAATGAGCAGTTCTTC CASSSPGLAGANEQFF
. TRBJ2-3 TRBV9 . TGTGCCAGCAGCGGGCAGGACAAATACCTTGCGGATACGCAGTATTTT CASSGQDKYLADTQYF
. TRBJ2-1 TRBV2 . TGTGCCAGCGACAGACGTGGGAATGAGCAGTTCTTC CASDRRGNEQFF
. TRBJ2-7 TRBV6-2/TRBV6-3 . TGTGCCAGCAGTTACTCGAACCCCTACGAGCAGTACTTC CASSYSNPYEQYF
many TRBJ2-3 TRBV6-5 TRBD1 TGTGCCAGCAGTTCCCGACCAGACAGGGGAAATACGCAGTATTTT CASSSRPDRGNTQYF